These 28 T cell receptor beta chains share one sample of origin, sequenced in a study of cytomegalovirus exposure and HLA in healthy donors. The PCR used 60 Vbeta and 13 Jbeta primers. Using immunoSEQ multiplex PCR, the repertoire was profiled, and TCRdb retains in-frame clones only, with some absent. This sample has some 160,000 clones, with approximately 84% found just once. Input material: PBMCs. The receptors come from a woman in her forties in good health and CMV-seropositive.

This chain links TRBV27 with TRBJ2-7, with D maybe TRBD2 (7 bases). This CDR3 has 16 amino acids. Trimming left V 4 bases short and J 0 bases short, with 16 bases between. From germline, CDR1 is MNHEY and CDR2 SMNVEV (reference sequence). CDR3 region: CASSWAGGQLSYEQYF. In DNA form, the CDR3 reads TGTGCCAGCAGTTGGGCCGGGGGGCAGCTCTCCTACGAGCAGTACTTC.

The chain has TRBV7-9 and TRBJ2-7, with D maybe TRBD1 (6 bases). Trimming removed 2 bases at V and 3 bases at J, with 14 bases between. There are 15 residues in the CDR3. Per germline, CDR1 SEHNR and CDR2 FQNEAQ (reference sequence). The CDR3 region is CASSLMRDTYYEQYF. CDR3 in DNA: TGTGCCAGCAGCTTAATGAGGGACACATACTACGAGCAGTACTTC.

The chain carries TRBV27 and TRBJ1-1, with D unresolved. Germline CDR1 and CDR2: MNHEY and SMNVEV (reference sequence). Trimming left V 6 bases short and J 3 bases short, with 11 bases between. CDR3 length: 13 residues. CDR3 amino acids: CASSWYRDTEAFF. As DNA, the CDR3 is TGTGCCAGCAGCTGGTACCGGGACACTGAAGCTTTCTTT.

The chain has TRBV28 and TRBJ1-2; D is possibly TRBD1 (6 bases). The CDR3 consists of 15 residues. From germline, CDR1 is MDHEN and CDR2 SYDVKM. CDR3 in DNA: TGTGCAGCAGACCCTGGGGGCAGCCCAGAAAGGGGCTACACCTTC. This codes for CAADPGGSPERGYTF.

The rearrangement joins TRBV30 to TRBJ1-5, with D possibly being TRBD1 (5 bases). V gave up 1 base and J gave up 7 bases, with 11 bases separating them. In germline, CDR1 is GTSNPN, CDR2 SVGIG (reference sequence). This CDR3 is built from 13 residues. The CDR3 sequence: CAWSEGRGQPQHF. CDR3 sequence (DNA): TGTGCCTGGAGTGAGGGACGGGGGCAGCCCCAGCATTTT.

The chain combines TRBV15 with TRBJ1-2; unclear D gene. The V gene lost 1 base and the J gene lost 0 bases, with 9 bases spanning the gap. The CDR3 has 15 residues. Germline V CDR1 and CDR2: LNHNV, YYDKDF (reference sequence). Here the CDR3 DNA reads TGTGCCACCAGCAGAGGTACAGTTTCTAACTATGGCTACACCTTC. Translation: CATSRGTVSNYGYTF.

The rearrangement uses TRBV6-6 and TRBJ1-1; D remains unclear. The CDR3 extends over 15 amino acids. With 0 bases removed from V and 0 bases from J, the gap between germline ends came to 8 bases. Germline assignment: CDR1 MNHNY and CDR2 SVGAGI (reference sequence). The CDR3: CASSYSAGVNTEAFF. The DNA for the CDR3 is TGTGCCAGCAGTTACTCGGCCGGAGTGAACACTGAAGCTTTCTTT.

This clone was detected only a few times. The CDR3 is CASRPLYGEKLFF. The CDR3 DNA reads as TGTGCCAGCAGGCCTCTCTACGGTGAAAAACTGTTTTTT. The V gene is TRBV6-5, the J gene TRBJ1-4; no reliable D call. CDR3 size: 13 residues. Germline loops: CDR1 MNHEY, CDR2 SVGAGI. The V and J ends lost 6 bases and 7 bases respectively, with 12 bases between them.

The chain carries TRBV18 and TRBJ1-1; a possible D gene is TRBD1 (6 bases). This CDR3 is built from 13 residues. Germline CDR1 is KGHSH and CDR2 is LQKENI. Trimming cost V 1 base and J 8 bases, with 11 bases left between them. The CDR3 DNA reads as TGTGCCAGCTCACCACAGAGGACAGCCGAAGCTTTCTTT. Residues: CASSPQRTAEAFF. Drawing the rest from reference TRBV18 and TRBJ1-1, the complete variable domain is NAGVMQNPRHLVRRRGQEARLRCSPMKGHSHVYWYRQLPEEGLKFMVYLQKENIIDESGMPKERFSAEFPKEGPSILRIQQVVRGDSAAYFCASSPQRTAEAFFGQGTRLTVV.

This rearrangement joins TRBV4-3 to TRBJ1-5, with 7 bases matching TRBD1. The germline CDR1 and CDR2 sequences are LGHNA and YSLEER. V was clipped by 0 bases and J by 5 bases; unmatched bases: 16. The CDR3 totals 19 residues. The CDR3 DNA sequence: TGCGCCAGCAGCCAAGATCTAGAGGGGGCTCCACACGAGCATCAGCCCCAGCATTTT. It is translated as CASSQDLEGAPHEHQPQHF.

There are a few counts of this clone. The gene calls are TRBV5-5 and TRBJ1-2; possibly TRBD1 for D (5 bases). Germline loops: CDR1 SGHKS, CDR2 YYEKEE (reference sequence). V shed 0 bases and J shed 3 bases, with 15 bases lying between them. This CDR3 is 16 amino acids long. The CDR3 is CASSLVPGSGDYGYTF. The CDR3 coding sequence is TGTGCCAGCAGCTTGGTACCGGGATCGGGGGACTATGGCTACACCTTC.

The chain couples TRBV28 to TRBJ1-2; TRBD1 might be the D (5 bases). The germline V gene has CDR1 MDHEN and CDR2 SYDVKM. V was clipped by 7 bases and J by 0 bases, with 15 bases between them. The CDR3 totals 15 residues. DNA of the CDR3: TGTGCCAGCACCCCACCCCAGGGTCCTAACTATGGCTACACCTTC. Protein: CASTPPQGPNYGYTF.

The chain has TRBV11-2 and TRBJ2-6; D perhaps matches TRBD1 (5 bases). There are 16 residues in the CDR3. Germline values: CDR1 SGHAT, CDR2 FQNNGV. Trimming took off 4 bases at V and 4 bases at J, with 14 bases between the two ends. The DNA for the CDR3 is TGTGCCAGCAGCTACACAACAGGTGCAGGGGCCAACGTCCTGACTTTC. It is translated as CASSYTTGAGANVLTF.

This clone was counted only a few times. The V gene is TRBV6-6, the J gene TRBJ2-5; 10 bases are shared with TRBD1. The germline CDR1 and CDR2 sequences are MNHNY and SVGAGI (reference sequence). After removal of 7 bases from V and 7 bases from J, the junction contained 9 bases not matched to a gene. This CDR3 is built from 14 residues. CDR3 nucleotides: TGTGCCAGCACTCCGGGACAGGGGACCGGGACCCAGTACTTC. Translated, it gives CASTPGQGTGTQYF.

Only one count was recorded for this clone. The chain is built from TRBV4-3 and TRBJ1-5; D possibly corresponds to TRBD1 (5 bases). Trimming cost V 0 bases and J 9 bases, with 15 bases left between them. The CDR3 runs 15 residues. CDR1 is LGHNA, CDR2 YSLEER, per germline. This chain's CDR3 is CASSQDRQPPWPQHF. For the CDR3, the DNA is TGCGCCAGCAGCCAAGACAGACAGCCCCCGTGGCCCCAGCATTTT.

The V and J genes are TRBV12-5 and TRBJ2-7, with D possibly matching TRBD1 (6 bases). Looked up from germline, CDR1 is LGHNT and CDR2 is FRNRAP. The CDR3 is 16 residues long. With 4 bases removed from V and 5 bases from J, the gap between germline ends came to 21 bases. CDR3 nucleotides: TGTGCTAGTGGTTCTTATGTCGCAGGGGTGCGCGACGAGCAGTACTTC. It translates to CASGSYVAGVRDEQYF.

This chain joins TRBV27 and TRBJ2-7, with D maybe TRBD2 (6 bases). The germline V and J ends were trimmed by 0 bases and 8 bases, with 14 bases remaining between them. The CDR3 covers 14 residues. The germline V gene encodes CDR1 MNHEY and CDR2 SMNVEV (reference sequence). This CDR3 is CASSLSGGDGQQYF. The CDR3 DNA reads as TGTGCCAGCAGTTTATCGGGCGGGGACGGCCAGCAGTACTTC.

The sample holds a few counts of this clone. J is TRBJ1-2 and V is TRBV20-1; no reliable D call. This CDR3 comprises 11 residues. V was shortened by 7 bases and J by 6 bases, with 12 bases between the two germline ends. Germline assignment: CDR1 DFQATT and CDR2 SNEGSKA (reference sequence). CDR3 protein: CSVSRENGYTF. DNA for the CDR3: TGCAGTGTTTCACGGGAGAATGGCTACACCTTC.

J is TRBJ2-2 and V is TRBV9, with 11 bases fitting TRBD2. Germline loops: CDR1 SGDLS, CDR2 YYNGEE. V lost 2 bases, J lost 6 bases, and 6 bases stayed unmatched. The CDR3 has 16 residues. The CDR3 coding sequence is TGTGCCAGCAGCGTCTTAACTAGCGGGGGCCCCGGGGAGCTGTTTTTT. Protein product: CASSVLTSGGPGELFF.

J is TRBJ2-1 and V is TRBV5-4; D perhaps matches TRBD1 (6 bases). This CDR3 region has 15 residues. Trimming shortened V by 4 bases and J by 2 bases, and 13 bases separated the two germline ends. Germline V gives CDR1 SGHNT, CDR2 YYREEE (reference sequence). The DNA for the CDR3 is TGTGCCAGCAGCCGGACAGCTGCCACCTACAATGAGCAGTTCTTC. It encodes CASSRTAATYNEQFF.

The chain recombines TRBV27 with TRBJ2-7; 9 bases map to TRBD2. Germline V CDR1 and CDR2: MNHEY, SMNVEV (reference sequence). V was pared by 3 bases and J by 5 bases, with 8 bases of the junction left unmatched. The CDR3 contains 15 residues. CDR3: CASSFQGLARNEQYF. As DNA, the CDR3 is TGTGCCAGCAGTTTCCAGGGACTAGCCCGAAACGAGCAGTACTTC.

The chain uses TRBV6-6 and TRBJ2-1, with 7 nucleotides matching TRBD1. The CDR3 runs to 14 residues. Trimming took 2 bases from V and 8 from J; bases not matched to a gene: 6. Germline values: CDR1 MNHNY, CDR2 SVGAGI (reference sequence). CDR3 sequence (DNA): TGTGCCAGCAGTTACGAGGGGGCGATGTATGAGCAGTTCTTC. This codes for CASSYEGAMYEQFF.

CDR3 sequence (DNA): TGTGCCAGCAGTGAACGGGGGGCCGGCTACAATGAGCAGTTCTTC. Translating it yields CASSERGAGYNEQFF. V is TRBV2 and J is TRBJ2-1; TRBD2 is a possible D gene (7 bases). V gave up 2 bases and J gave up 3 bases, with 11 bases separating them. This CDR3 comprises 15 residues. Germline values: CDR1 SNHLY, CDR2 FYNNEI.

This chain joins TRBV9 and TRBJ1-6; D might be TRBD1 (5 bases). Germline lookup yields CDR1 SGDLS and CDR2 YYNGEE. The CDR3 loop spans 15 amino acids. The V end was cut by 3 bases, the J end by 1 base, with 8 bases between. CDR3 in amino acids: CASSAQGSYNSPLHF. The CDR3 DNA sequence: TGTGCCAGCAGCGCCCAGGGTTCCTATAATTCACCCCTCCACTTT.

The CDR3 bases are TGTGCCTGGACCGGGACAGGGGAACCCCTCCACTTT. Translation: CAWTGTGEPLHF. The chain is built from TRBV30 and TRBJ1-6, with 10 bases matching TRBD1. CDR1 and CDR2 from the germline V gene are GTSNPN and SVGIG (reference sequence). J gave up 12 bases and V 4 bases, and 3 bases lay outside the gene matches. The CDR3 runs to 12 residues.

The chain combines TRBV4-1 with TRBJ1-5, with D possibly TRBD1 on 6 matching bases. Germline loops: CDR1 MGHRA, CDR2 YSYEKL. The V gene lost 1 base and the J gene lost 4 bases, with 20 bases spanning the gap. The length of the CDR3 is 18 residues. The CDR3: CASSQVNPLRGQNQPQHF. CDR3 DNA: TGCGCCAGCAGCCAAGTTAACCCCTTAAGGGGACAAAATCAGCCCCAGCATTTT.

This CDR3 is CASSFEVWNTEAFF. CDR3 nucleotide sequence: TGTGCCAGCAGCTTCGAGGTTTGGAACACTGAAGCTTTCTTT. The gene calls are TRBV11-2 and TRBJ1-1; no clear D gene. From germline, CDR1 is SGHAT and CDR2 FQNNGV. The length of the CDR3 is 14 residues. V shed 3 bases and J shed 1 base, with 9 bases lying between them.

The chain links TRBV30 to TRBJ2-5; 7 bases map to TRBD2. Trimming took 2 bases from V and 4 from J; bases not matched to a gene: 10. The CDR3 contains 15 residues. Looked up from germline, CDR1 is GTSNPN and CDR2 is SVGIG (reference sequence). The CDR3, as DNA: TGTGCCTGGAGTCTCTCACTAGCGTTCGGAGAGACCCAGTACTTC. Translating gives CAWSLSLAFGETQYF.